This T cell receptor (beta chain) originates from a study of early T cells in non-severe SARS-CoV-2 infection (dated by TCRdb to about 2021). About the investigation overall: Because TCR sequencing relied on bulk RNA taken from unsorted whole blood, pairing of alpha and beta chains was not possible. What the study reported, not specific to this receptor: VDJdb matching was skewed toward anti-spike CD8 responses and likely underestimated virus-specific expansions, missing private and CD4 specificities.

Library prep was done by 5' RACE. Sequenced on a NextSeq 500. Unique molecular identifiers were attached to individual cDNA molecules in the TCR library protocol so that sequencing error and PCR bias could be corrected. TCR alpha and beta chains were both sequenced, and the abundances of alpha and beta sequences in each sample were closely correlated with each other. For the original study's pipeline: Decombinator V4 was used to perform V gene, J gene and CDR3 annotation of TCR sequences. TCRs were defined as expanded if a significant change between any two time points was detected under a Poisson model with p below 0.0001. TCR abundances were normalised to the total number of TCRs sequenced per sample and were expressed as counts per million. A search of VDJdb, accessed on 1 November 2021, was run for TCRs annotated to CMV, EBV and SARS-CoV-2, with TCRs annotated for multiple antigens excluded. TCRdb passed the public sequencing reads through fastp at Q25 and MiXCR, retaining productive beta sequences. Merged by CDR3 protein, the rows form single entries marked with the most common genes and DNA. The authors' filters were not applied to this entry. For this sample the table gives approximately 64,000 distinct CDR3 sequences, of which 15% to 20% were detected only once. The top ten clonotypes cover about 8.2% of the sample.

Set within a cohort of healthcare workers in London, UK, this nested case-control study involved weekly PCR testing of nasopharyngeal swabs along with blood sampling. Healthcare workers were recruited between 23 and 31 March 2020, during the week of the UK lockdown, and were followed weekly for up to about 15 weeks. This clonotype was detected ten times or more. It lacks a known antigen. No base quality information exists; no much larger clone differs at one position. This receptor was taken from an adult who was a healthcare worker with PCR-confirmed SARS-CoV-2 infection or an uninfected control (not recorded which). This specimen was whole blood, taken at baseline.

The DNA sequence reads TGTGCCAGCAGGGACCTAGATAGCTCCTACAATGAGCAGTTCTTC. Protein translation: CASRDLDSSYNEQFF. The chain is assembled from TRBV6-2 or TRBV6-3 and TRBJ2-1; the D gene is not confidently resolved. Taken from the germline V gene, the CDR1 and CDR2 loops are MNHEY and SVGEGT. The CDR3 runs 15 residues from the cysteine to the phenylalanine. Only the CDR3 region is kept as DNA, spanning 45 bases read in frame from base 1. Trimming at the junction amounts to 6 bases on V and 0 bases on J, and the germline ends lie 12 bases apart.